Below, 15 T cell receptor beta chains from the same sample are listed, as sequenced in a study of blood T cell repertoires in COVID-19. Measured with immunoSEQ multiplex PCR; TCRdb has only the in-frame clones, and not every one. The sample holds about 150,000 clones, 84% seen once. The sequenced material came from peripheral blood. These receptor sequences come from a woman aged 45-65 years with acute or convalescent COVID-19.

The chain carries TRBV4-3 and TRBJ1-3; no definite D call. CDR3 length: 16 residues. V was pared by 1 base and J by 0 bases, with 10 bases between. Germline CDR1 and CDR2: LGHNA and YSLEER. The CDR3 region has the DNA TGCGCCAGCAGCCAAGGGGAGTCGTCCTCTGGAAACACCATATATTTT. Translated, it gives CASSQGESSSGNTIYF.

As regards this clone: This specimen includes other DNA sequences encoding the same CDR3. The CDR3 DNA reads as TGTGCCAGCAGCTTAATAGCGGGGGGGCCGGCCGGGGAGCTGTTTTTT. As protein: CASSLIAGGPAGELFF. The rearrangement uses TRBV7-2 and TRBJ2-2; 11 bases agree with TRBD2. With V trimmed by 2 bases and J by 6 bases, 5 bases remained unmatched. The CDR3 extends over 16 amino acids. Germline CDR1 reads SGHTA; CDR2 reads FQGNSA.

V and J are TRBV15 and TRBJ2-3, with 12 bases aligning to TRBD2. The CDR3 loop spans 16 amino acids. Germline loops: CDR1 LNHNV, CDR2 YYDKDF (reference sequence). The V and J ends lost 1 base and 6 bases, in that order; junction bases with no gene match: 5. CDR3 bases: TGTGCCACCAGCAGAGTGACTAGCGGGGGATACGATACGCAGTATTTT. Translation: CATSRVTSGGYDTQYF.

CDR3 in amino acids: CASSSTGISGQPQHF. The CDR3 DNA reads as TGCGCCAGCAGCTCCACCGGGATTAGCGGTCAGCCCCAGCATTTT. The chain employs TRBV5-1 and TRBJ1-5; D is unresolved. The CDR3 contains 15 residues. Trimming pared 3 bases from V and 6 bases from J, leaving 16 bases between. The germline CDR1 and CDR2 sequences are SGHRS and YFSETQ. The full variable domain, completed using reference TRBV5-1 and TRBJ1-5, is KAGVTQTPRYLIKTRGQQVTLSCSPISGHRSVSWYQQTPGQGLQFLFEYFSETQRNKGNFPGRFSGRQFSNSRSEMNVSTLELGDSALYLCASSSTGISGQPQHFGDGTRLSIL.

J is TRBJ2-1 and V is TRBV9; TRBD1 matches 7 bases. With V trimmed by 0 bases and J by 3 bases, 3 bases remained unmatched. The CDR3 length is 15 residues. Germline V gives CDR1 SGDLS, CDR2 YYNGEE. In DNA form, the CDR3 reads TGTGCCAGCAGCGTAGAAGGGACAGTCTACAATGAGCAGTTCTTC. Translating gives CASSVEGTVYNEQFF.

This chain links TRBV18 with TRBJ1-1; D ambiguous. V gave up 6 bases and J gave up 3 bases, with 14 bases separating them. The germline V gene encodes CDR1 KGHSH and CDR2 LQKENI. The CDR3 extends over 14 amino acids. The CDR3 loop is CASSLHPRDTEAFF. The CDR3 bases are TGTGCCAGCTCTCTACATCCTCGGGACACTGAAGCTTTCTTT.

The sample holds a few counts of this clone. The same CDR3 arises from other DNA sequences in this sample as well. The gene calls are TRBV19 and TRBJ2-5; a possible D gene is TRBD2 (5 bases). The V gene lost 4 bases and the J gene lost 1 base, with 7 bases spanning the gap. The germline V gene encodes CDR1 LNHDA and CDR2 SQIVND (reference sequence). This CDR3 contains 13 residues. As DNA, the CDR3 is TGTGCCAGTAGTACTCGGGGCCAAGAGACCCAGTACTTC. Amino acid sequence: CASSTRGQETQYF. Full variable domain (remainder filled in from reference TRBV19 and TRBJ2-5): DGGITQSPKYLFRKEGQNVTLSCEQNLNHDAMYWYRQDPGQGLRLIYYSQIVNDFQKGDIAEGYSVSREKKESFPLTVTSAQKNPTAFYLCASSTRGQETQYFGPGTRLLVL.

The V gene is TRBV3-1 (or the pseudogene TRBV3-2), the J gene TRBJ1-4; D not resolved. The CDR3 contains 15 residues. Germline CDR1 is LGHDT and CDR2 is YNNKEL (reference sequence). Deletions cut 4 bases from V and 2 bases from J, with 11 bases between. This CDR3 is CASSRAGSTNEKLFF. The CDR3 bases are TGTGCCAGCAGCCGGGCCGGAAGCACTAATGAAAAACTGTTTTTT.

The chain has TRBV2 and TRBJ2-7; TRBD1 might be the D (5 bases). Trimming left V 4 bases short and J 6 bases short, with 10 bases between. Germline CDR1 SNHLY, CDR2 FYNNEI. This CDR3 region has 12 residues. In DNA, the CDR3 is TGTGCCAGCAGTGCAAGGGGCGGCGAGCAGTACTTC. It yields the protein CASSARGGEQYF.

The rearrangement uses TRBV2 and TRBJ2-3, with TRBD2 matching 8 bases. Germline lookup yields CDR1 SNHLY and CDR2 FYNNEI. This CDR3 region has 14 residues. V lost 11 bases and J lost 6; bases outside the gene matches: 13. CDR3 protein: CAGRGGTSHDTQYF. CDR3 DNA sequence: TGTGCCGGACGGGGGGGCACCTCCCATGATACGCAGTATTTT.

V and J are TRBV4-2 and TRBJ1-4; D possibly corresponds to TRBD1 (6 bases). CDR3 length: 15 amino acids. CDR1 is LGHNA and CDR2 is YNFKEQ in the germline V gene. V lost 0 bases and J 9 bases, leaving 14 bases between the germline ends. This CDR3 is CASSQDPDDRQKLFF. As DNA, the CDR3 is TGTGCCAGCAGCCAAGATCCGGACGACAGGCAAAAACTGTTTTTT.

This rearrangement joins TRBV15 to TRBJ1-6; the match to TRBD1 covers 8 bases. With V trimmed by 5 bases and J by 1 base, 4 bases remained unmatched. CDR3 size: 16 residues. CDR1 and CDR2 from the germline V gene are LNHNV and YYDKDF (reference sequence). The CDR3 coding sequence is TGTGCCACCAGCGGCAGGGGGCTGTCCTATAATTCACCCCTCCACTTT. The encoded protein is CATSGRGLSYNSPLHF.

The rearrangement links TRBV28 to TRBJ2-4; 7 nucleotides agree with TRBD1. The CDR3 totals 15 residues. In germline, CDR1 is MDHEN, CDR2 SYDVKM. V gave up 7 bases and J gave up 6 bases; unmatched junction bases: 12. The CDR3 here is CASNLGQAWGNIQYF. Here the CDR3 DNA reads TGTGCCAGCAACCTAGGACAGGCCTGGGGAAACATTCAGTACTTC.

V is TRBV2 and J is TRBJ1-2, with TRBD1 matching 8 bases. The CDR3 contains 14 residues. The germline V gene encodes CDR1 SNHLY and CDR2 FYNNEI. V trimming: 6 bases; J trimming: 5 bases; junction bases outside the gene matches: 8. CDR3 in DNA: TGTGCCAGCAGGGCCCGGACAGGGTTATATGGCTACACCTTC. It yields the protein CASRARTGLYGYTF. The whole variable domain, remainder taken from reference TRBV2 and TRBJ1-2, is EPEVTQTPSHQVTQMGQEVILRCVPISNHLYFYWYRQILGQKVEFLVSFYNNEISEKSEIFDDQFSVERPDGSNFTLKIRSTKLEDSAMYFCASRARTGLYGYTFGSGTRLTVV.

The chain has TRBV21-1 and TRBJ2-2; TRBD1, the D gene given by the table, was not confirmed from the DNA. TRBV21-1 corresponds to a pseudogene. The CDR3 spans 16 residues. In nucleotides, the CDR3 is TGTGCCAGCAGCCCGGGAGACAGGGGGCAAACCGGGGAGCTGTTTTTT. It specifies CASSPGDRGQTGELFF.